This TCR beta chain was sequenced in a study of shared clonotypes between healthy human individuals. Study background: The composition of the donors was a couple of women and three men aged 18 to 49. Study observations and caveats: The rarefaction results pointed to incomplete sorted-subset sequencing despite large depth. Naive CD4 clonotypes overlapped across a few donors at around 4.8%.

On this clone itself: Its matching antigen is unknown.

Germline-derived CDR1 and CDR2 are SGHAT and FQNNGV. Trimming took off 1 base at V and 9 bases at J, with 4 bases between the two ends. This CDR3 has 11 residues. From CD4+ cells came CD45RA+ naive and CD45RA-negative memory subsets. Profiled with immunoSEQ multiplex PCR; TCRdb holds only in-frame clones, not every one. The sample yields 2.5 million or so clones, around 94% seen once. The specimen sequenced was naive CD4+ T cells sorted from blood. Subset of the sample: CD45RA+ positively selected. The origin of this receptor is a man aged 18 to 35 in good health. The chain couples TRBV11-2 to TRBJ2-1, with D unclear. CDR3 in DNA: TGTGCCAGCAGCTTAGCGGTTGAGCAGTTCTTC. Translation: CASSLAVEQFF.